Following are 27 T cell receptor beta chains from one sample sequenced in a study of blood T cell repertoires in COVID-19. Data came from immunoSEQ multiplex PCR; TCRdb stores just in-frame clones and leaves some out. The sample lists 200,000 to 250,000 clones, about 86% occurring once. The sequenced sample was PBMCs or T cells enriched from blood (not recorded which). Receptors originate from a woman between 50 and 59 years old in a cohort exposed to, infected with or recovered from COVID-19 (not recorded which).

The J gene is TRBJ2-7, the V gene TRBV7-3; tentatively, D is TRBD2 (6 bases). Germline CDR1 SGHTA, CDR2 FQGTGA. V was trimmed by 2 bases and J by 6 bases, leaving 11 bases between them. CDR3 size: 13 residues. The CDR3 nucleotides read TGTGCCAGCAGCTTACAAGGAGGGGCCGAGCAGTACTTC. Its protein is CASSLQGGAEQYF.

The gene calls are TRBV2 and TRBJ2-1, with 8 bases identical to TRBD1. J lost 8 bases, V lost 6 bases, and 9 bases had no gene match. CDR1 SNHLY and CDR2 FYNNEI come from the germline V gene. This CDR3 region has 14 residues. CDR3 sequence (DNA): TGTGCCAGCAGGGATCGGACAGGGTGGCATGAGCAGTTCTTC. Translating it yields CASRDRTGWHEQFF.

The chain has TRBV4-1 and TRBJ2-3; D is uncertain. Germline CDR1 MGHRA, CDR2 YSYEKL. The CDR3 loop spans 16 amino acids. V was trimmed by 0 bases and J by 0 bases, leaving 10 bases between them. CDR3 coding DNA: TGCGCCAGCAGCCAAGAGGGCCCTTCTAGCACAGATACGCAGTATTTT. Amino acids: CASSQEGPSSTDTQYF.

The chain recombines TRBV5-6 with TRBJ1-4, with 9 bases fitting TRBD1. The J segment lost 5 bases and the V segment lost 0 bases, leaving 8 bases of the junction unmatched. The CDR3 has 17 amino acids. From germline, CDR1 is SGHDT and CDR2 YYEEEE. CDR3 loop: CASSLVEDRGVNEKLFF. The CDR3, as DNA: TGTGCCAGCAGCTTGGTTGAGGACAGGGGAGTAAATGAAAAACTGTTTTTT. The whole variable domain, filled in from reference TRBV5-6 and TRBJ1-4, reads DAGVTQSPTHLIKTRGQQVTLRCSPKSGHDTVSWYQQALGQGPQFIFQYYEEEERQRGNFPDRFSGHQFPNYSSELNVNALLLGDSALYLCASSLVEDRGVNEKLFFGSGTQLSVL.

About this clone itself: One end of the junction fails to match germline, which may point to a read error. The chain carries TRBV18 and TRBJ1-1; the D gene is possibly TRBD1 (5 bases). CDR1 is KGHSH, CDR2 LQKENI, per germline. The CDR3 length is 14 residues. The CDR3 region has the DNA TGTGCCAGCTCAACACCCCGGACAAACACTGAAGCTTTCTTT. It encodes CASSTPRTNTEAFF. The whole variable domain, remainder taken from reference TRBV18 and TRBJ1-1, is NAGVMQNPRHLVRRRGQEARLRCSPMKGHSHVYWYRQLPEEGLKFMVYLQKENIIDESGMPKERFSAEFPKEGPSILRIQQVVRGDSAAYFCASSTPRTNTEAFFGQGTRLTVV.

The gene calls are TRBV5-4 and TRBJ2-3; 12 bases map to TRBD1. The CDR3 is 18 residues long. Trimming at V came to 0 bases and at J to 5 bases, leaving 10 bases not matched to a gene. Per the germline V gene, CDR1 is SGHNT and CDR2 is YYREEE (reference sequence). The CDR3 loop reads CASSLAIMGTGGVDTQYF. The CDR3 DNA sequence: TGTGCCAGCAGCTTGGCAATAATGGGGACAGGGGGCGTAGATACGCAGTATTTT. The full variable domain, rest sourced from reference TRBV5-4 and TRBJ2-3, is ETGVTQSPTHLIKTRGQQVTLRCSSQSGHNTVSWYQQALGQGPQFIFQYYREEENGRGNFPPRFSGLQFPNYSSELNVNALELDDSALYLCASSLAIMGTGGVDTQYFGPGTRLTVL.

V gene TRBV5-6 combines with J gene TRBJ2-2; D uncertain. The CDR3 sequence is 15 residues long. Germline CDR1 reads SGHDT; CDR2 reads YYEEEE. V shed 0 bases and J shed 6 bases, with 12 bases lying between them. DNA for the CDR3: TGTGCCAGCAGCTTGGCGGTGGTGATTGCCGGGGAGCTGTTTTTT. Encoded protein: CASSLAVVIAGELFF. Drawing the rest from reference TRBV5-6 and TRBJ2-2, the complete variable domain is DAGVTQSPTHLIKTRGQQVTLRCSPKSGHDTVSWYQQALGQGPQFIFQYYEEEERQRGNFPDRFSGHQFPNYSSELNVNALLLGDSALYLCASSLAVVIAGELFFGEGSRLTVL.

J is TRBJ2-3 and V is TRBV27; possible D gene TRBD1, 5 bases. Trimming shortened V by 5 bases and J by 1 base, and 13 bases separated the two germline ends. CDR3 length equals 15 residues. Looked up from germline, CDR1 is MNHEY and CDR2 is SMNVEV (reference sequence). Here the CDR3 reads CASSPRVRGTDTQYF. CDR3 DNA sequence: TGTGCCAGCAGTCCCAGGGTAAGGGGCACAGATACGCAGTATTTT.

This clone occurred a few times. As DNA, the CDR3 is TGTGCCAGCAGTTTCAACAGGGATTTGAACACTGAAGCTTTCTTT. Its protein product is CASSFNRDLNTEAFF. This sequence joins TRBV6-5 and TRBJ1-1; tentatively, D is TRBD1 (6 bases). The CDR3 is made up of 15 amino acids. Germline CDR1 and CDR2: MNHEY and SVGAGI. Deletions cut 4 bases from V and 0 bases from J, with 12 bases between.

This clone was observed once. This sequence joins TRBV5-6 and TRBJ2-5; D remains unclear. The V gene lost 4 bases and the J gene lost 5 bases, with 6 bases spanning the gap. Per germline, CDR1 SGHDT and CDR2 YYEEEE. The CDR3 consists of 11 residues. In DNA, the CDR3 is TGTGCCAGCAGCGCCAGGGAGACCCAGTACTTC. Its protein product is CASSARETQYF.

This chain connects TRBV5-1 to TRBJ1-6, with a weak D call TRBD1 (5 bases). V lost 2 bases, J lost 9 bases, and 18 bases lay in between. Germline loops: CDR1 SGHRS, CDR2 YFSETQ. CDR3 length equals 16 residues. The CDR3 reads CASSLAGTRGSSPLHF. In DNA, the CDR3 is TGCGCCAGCAGCTTAGCCGGGACTCGAGGCTCTTCACCCCTCCACTTT.

The chain has TRBV19 and TRBJ1-1; no reliable D call. The CDR3 is made up of 13 amino acids. Trimming removed 2 bases from V and 5 bases from J, with 9 bases in between. The germline CDR1 and CDR2 sequences are LNHDA and SQIVND (reference sequence). The CDR3 nucleotides are TGTGCCAGTAGTATACGGGTAGTAACTGAAGCTTTCTTT. Protein: CASSIRVVTEAFF.

The chain recombines TRBV27 with TRBJ2-2; D may be TRBD1 (5 bases). The germline V and J ends were trimmed by 6 bases and 0 bases, with 8 bases remaining between them. Per germline, CDR1 MNHEY and CDR2 SMNVEV (reference sequence). The CDR3 contains 14 residues. CDR3: CASRQGANTGELFF. DNA of the CDR3: TGTGCCAGCAGGCAGGGCGCGAACACCGGGGAGCTGTTTTTT.

The rearrangement links TRBV4-3 to TRBJ2-2; 8 nucleotides agree with TRBD2. This CDR3 has 16 amino acids. The J segment lost 0 bases and the V segment lost 4 bases, leaving 4 bases of the junction unmatched. Per the germline V gene, CDR1 is LGHNA and CDR2 is YSLEER. DNA of the CDR3: TGCGCCAGCAGCCTCTACGGGGGGGCGAACACCGGGGAGCTGTTTTTT. It is translated as CASSLYGGANTGELFF.

The chain combines TRBV6-2 or TRBV6-3 with TRBJ1-1; weak D call: TRBD1 (5 bases). CDR3 length: 16 amino acids. The V gene lost 2 bases and the J gene lost 4 bases, with 17 bases spanning the gap. The germline V gene has CDR1 MNHEY and CDR2 SVGEGT. The chain's CDR3 is CASSYGAQTVGTEAFF. In DNA form, the CDR3 reads TGTGCCAGCAGTTACGGGGCGCAGACTGTGGGCACTGAAGCTTTCTTT.

J is TRBJ1-6 and V is TRBV30; unclear D gene. The CDR3 runs to 12 residues. Trimming left V 2 bases short and J 10 bases short, with 9 bases between. Germline CDR1 is GTSNPN and CDR2 is SVGIG (reference sequence). The CDR3 reads CAWSSVKSPLHF. CDR3 bases: TGTGCCTGGAGTTCTGTAAAATCACCCCTCCACTTT.

CDR3 sequence: CASIGAPSDTYGYTF. CDR3 nucleotide sequence: TGTGCCAGCATTGGGGCCCCCTCCGACACCTATGGCTACACCTTC. The rearrangement links TRBV28 to TRBJ1-2; D possibly corresponds to TRBD1 (5 bases). Between the trimmed V and J ends, which lost 7 bases and 4 bases, there was a span of 19 bases. The length of the CDR3 is 15 residues. CDR1 and CDR2 (germline): MDHEN, SYDVKM.

The chain recombines TRBV7-2 with TRBJ2-2, with D perhaps matching TRBD2 (5 bases). This CDR3 is built from 14 residues. V lost 5 bases and J lost 1, with 8 bases in between. CDR1 is SGHTA and CDR2 is FQGNSA in the germline V gene. This CDR3 is CASSPGLNTGELFF. CDR3 nucleotide sequence: TGTGCCAGCAGCCCCGGACTGAACACCGGGGAGCTGTTTTTT. The whole variable domain, filled in from reference TRBV7-2 and TRBJ2-2, reads GAGVSQSPSNKVTEKGKDVELRCDPISGHTALYWYRQSLGQGLEFLIYFQGNSAPDKSGLPSDRFSAERTGGSVSTLTIQRTQQEDSAVYLCASSPGLNTGELFFGEGSRLTVL.

CDR3 region: CASSSRATEGELFF. The CDR3 DNA is TGTGCCAGCAGCTCCAGGGCCACGGAGGGGGAGCTGTTTTTT. The chain uses TRBV11-3 and TRBJ2-2, with TRBD1 as a possible D gene (5 bases). With 4 bases removed from V and 8 bases from J, the gap between germline ends came to 14 bases. CDR3 size: 14 residues. Germline V CDR1 and CDR2: SGHNT, YENEEA.

The V gene is TRBV29-1, the J gene TRBJ1-2; D might be TRBD1 (6 bases). Looked up from germline, CDR1 is SQVTM and CDR2 is ANQGSEA. Trimming took off 4 bases at V and 3 bases at J, with 6 bases between the two ends. This CDR3 spans 11 amino acids. The CDR3, as DNA: TGCAGCGTTGGGACAGACTATGGCTACACCTTC. Amino acid sequence: CSVGTDYGYTF.

J is TRBJ1-1 and V is TRBV18, with D unclear. Looked up from germline, CDR1 is KGHSH and CDR2 is LQKENI. The V end was cut by 3 bases, the J end by 1 base, with 12 bases between. CDR3 size: 15 residues. CDR3 residues: CASSPAGGSNTEAFF. The CDR3 bases are TGTGCCAGCTCACCGGCGGGTGGGTCGAACACTGAAGCTTTCTTT.

This clone has a handful of counts. The rearrangement uses TRBV27 and TRBJ1-1; perhaps TRBD1 as D (6 bases). Looked up from germline, CDR1 is MNHEY and CDR2 is SMNVEV (reference sequence). Trimming took 7 bases from V and 3 from J, leaving 12 bases between them. The CDR3 contains 13 residues. DNA of the CDR3: TGTGCCAGCAAACCCAGGGGAGACACTGAAGCTTTCTTT. This translates into CASKPRGDTEAFF.

The chain links TRBV7-2 to TRBJ2-7, with D possibly TRBD2 on 6 matching bases. The CDR3 is 14 amino acids. Germline V gene lookup returns CDR1 SGHTA and CDR2 FQGNSA. The V and J ends lost 4 bases and 3 bases respectively, with 13 bases between them. DNA of the CDR3: TGTGCCAGCAGCTGGAGCGGGTCTAACTACGAGCAGTACTTC. Encoded protein: CASSWSGSNYEQYF.

The chain couples TRBV2 to TRBJ2-3, with 8 nucleotides matching TRBD2. Losses at the gene ends were 7 bases for V and 0 bases for J; bases not matched to a gene: 6. The CDR3 length is 15 residues. Per germline, CDR1 SNHLY and CDR2 FYNNEI. The CDR3 DNA is TGTGCCAGCATTAAGGAGCGGGGGAGCACAGATACGCAGTATTTT. This sequence encodes CASIKERGSTDTQYF.

The chain recombines TRBV7-2 with TRBJ2-3; 7 nucleotides align to TRBD2. J was trimmed by 6 bases and V by 2 bases; bases with no gene match: 2. CDR3 size: 13 residues. CDR1 SGHTA and CDR2 FQGNSA come from the germline V gene. Here the CDR3 reads CASSLLGGDTQYF. Here the CDR3 DNA reads TGTGCCAGCAGCTTATTGGGAGGGGATACGCAGTATTTT.

This chain links TRBV9 with TRBJ2-7; possible D gene TRBD1, 5 bases. Germline lookup yields CDR1 SGDLS and CDR2 YYNGEE. The germline V and J ends were trimmed by 2 bases and 5 bases, with 8 bases remaining between them. The CDR3 extends over 12 amino acids. CDR3 coding DNA: TGTGCCAGCAGCGTGGACAACAACGAGCAGTACTTC. This codes for CASSVDNNEQYF.

V and J are TRBV12-5 and TRBJ1-5; unclear D gene. This CDR3 has 12 residues. V was cut by 4 bases and J by 4 bases, with 5 bases left in between. Per the germline V gene, CDR1 is LGHNT and CDR2 is FRNRAP. This CDR3 is CASGSGNQPQHF. CDR3 coding DNA: TGTGCTAGTGGTTCCGGTAATCAGCCCCAGCATTTT.